These 21 T cell receptor beta chains came from one sample sequenced in a study of cytomegalovirus exposure and HLA in healthy donors. PCR amplification relied on 60 Vbeta primers (plus 13 Jbeta primers). Assay used: immunoSEQ multiplex PCR; TCRdb lists only in-frame clones, some missing. The sample lists roughly 99,000 clones; 77% were seen once. Sequencing was performed on PBMCs. These receptors were collected from a male donor in good health and CMV-seronegative.

On this clone itself: One junction end does not reproduce the germline sequence, and a read error may be involved. This specimen includes other DNA sequences encoding the same CDR3. The V call is TRBV6-6, the J call TRBJ2-7, with 8 positions matching TRBD2. In germline, CDR1 is MNHNY, CDR2 SVGAGI (reference sequence). The CDR3 runs 12 residues. CDR3 sequence reads: CASSYNSGNCLF. DNA of the CDR3: TGTGCCAGCAGTTACAATAGCGGGAATTGCCTCTTC.

Here the CDR3 DNA reads TGTGCCAGCAGCTCGTCCCCCGGGGAGCAGTACTTC. This gives the protein CASSSSPGEQYF. The J gene is TRBJ2-7, the V gene TRBV7-9, with D uncertain. CDR3 length equals 12 residues. CDR1 and CDR2 (germline): SEHNR, FQNEAQ (reference sequence). V was pared by 4 bases and J by 7 bases, with 11 bases between.

The CDR3 DNA is TGTGCCAGCAGCTTAGTGGCCCACAATGAGCAGTTCTTC. Its translation: CASSLVAHNEQFF. V gene TRBV7-6 combines with J gene TRBJ2-1; D is uncertain. This CDR3 has 13 residues. The germline gives CDR1 SGHVS, CDR2 FNYEAQ. Trimming took 1 base from V and 5 from J, leaving 6 bases between them.

The chain combines TRBV11-1 with TRBJ1-2; D remains ambiguous. The CDR3 is 13 residues long. Germline lookup yields CDR1 SGHAT and CDR2 FQDESV (reference sequence). V was cut by 0 bases and J by 6 bases, with 8 bases left in between. CDR3 region: CASSLARGDGYTF. CDR3 DNA sequence: TGTGCCAGCAGCTTAGCGAGAGGAGATGGCTACACCTTC. Supplemented by reference TRBV11-1 and TRBJ1-2, the full variable domain reads EAEVAQSPRYKITEKSQAVAFWCDPISGHATLYWYRQILGQGPELLVQFQDESVVDDSQLPKDRFSAERLKGVDSTLKIQPAELGDSAMYLCASSLARGDGYTFGSGTRLTVV.

The chain has TRBV27 and TRBJ1-5; TRBD1 agrees at 9 bases. After removal of 8 bases from V and 5 bases from J, the junction contained 7 bases not matched to a gene. The CDR3 covers 14 residues. Germline loops: CDR1 MNHEY, CDR2 SMNVEV (reference sequence). The CDR3 spells CASARDRAYQPQHF. In DNA form, the CDR3 reads TGTGCCAGCGCCCGGGACAGGGCCTATCAGCCCCAGCATTTT.

This chain connects TRBV5-1 to TRBJ2-7; TRBD1 aligns across 12 bases. The V segment lost 2 bases and the J segment 1 base; nucleotides outside the gene matches: 10. The CDR3 consists of 18 residues. Germline lookup yields CDR1 SGHRS and CDR2 YFSETQ. The CDR3 bases are TGCGCCAGCAGCTTAACCCTGGGACAGGGGGCGATTTCCTACGAGCAGTACTTC. Protein sequence: CASSLTLGQGAISYEQYF.

The V call is TRBV10-2, the J call TRBJ2-2, with 11 bases aligning to TRBD2. The CDR3 contains 15 residues. The junction had 3 bases not matched to a gene; V was cut back by 7 bases and J by 2 bases. Germline values: CDR1 WSHSY, CDR2 SAAADI. CDR3 DNA: TGCGCCAGCACTCTAGCGGGAGGCAACACCGGGGAGCTGTTTTTT. As protein: CASTLAGGNTGELFF.

A few counts support this clone. The chain recombines TRBV5-6 with TRBJ2-7; maybe TRBD2 (5 bases). CDR3 length: 14 amino acids. V dropped 4 bases and J dropped 6 bases, with 17 bases sitting between them. CDR1 is SGHDT and CDR2 is YYEEEE in the germline V gene. The CDR3 sequence: CASSRVAGEIEQYF. CDR3 bases: TGTGCCAGCAGCAGGGTGGCTGGGGAGATCGAGCAGTACTTC.

J is TRBJ2-7 and V is TRBV10-3; D might be TRBD1 (6 bases). The CDR3 has 14 residues. The germline CDR1 and CDR2 sequences are ENHRY and SYGVKD. The V gene lost 3 bases and the J gene lost 2 bases, with 11 bases spanning the gap. The CDR3 loop reads CAISDRGRPYEQYF. In DNA form, the CDR3 reads TGTGCCATCAGTGACAGGGGAAGGCCCTACGAGCAGTACTTC.

This clone was detected only once. The chain is built from TRBV6-5 and TRBJ2-1; 9 positions agree with TRBD1. The germline V gene encodes CDR1 MNHEY and CDR2 SVGAGI. The CDR3 totals 15 residues. V trimming: 5 bases; J trimming: 6 bases; junction bases outside the gene matches: 8. DNA for the CDR3: TGTGCCAGCAGTGCGGACAGGGGAGATACCAATGAGCAGTTCTTC. Protein product: CASSADRGDTNEQFF.

The chain couples TRBV7-8 to TRBJ1-3, with TRBD1 as a possible D gene (5 bases). CDR1 and CDR2 from the germline V gene are SGHVS and FQNEAQ. V was pared by 1 base and J by 2 bases, with 12 bases between. This CDR3 spans 16 amino acids. CDR3 protein: CASSLDGGKAGNTIYF. DNA for the CDR3: TGTGCCAGCAGCTTAGACGGGGGGAAAGCTGGAAACACCATATATTTT.

The V call is TRBV28, the J call TRBJ2-7, with 7 bases identical to TRBD2. Losses at the gene ends were 4 bases for V and 3 bases for J; bases not matched to a gene: 6. CDR3 length: 14 amino acids. Germline values: CDR1 MDHEN, CDR2 SYDVKM. The CDR3 spells CASSYGGRHYEQYF. For the CDR3, the DNA is TGTGCCAGCAGTTATGGCGGGAGACACTACGAGCAGTACTTC.

As DNA, the CDR3 is TGTGCCAGCAGCTTCTACCCAGGGGGCAAAGGCTACGAGCAGTACTTC. This gives the protein CASSFYPGGKGYEQYF. The rearrangement joins TRBV5-8 to TRBJ2-5; 8 nucleotides align to TRBD1. The J call may not be correct, given that the DNA end is closer to TRBJ2-7. CDR1 is SGHTS and CDR2 is YDEGEE in the germline V gene. There are 16 residues in the CDR3.

The chain carries TRBV28 and TRBJ2-5; D is unclear. Matching the DNA end better, TRBJ2-7 makes the J call doubtful. The CDR3 has 11 residues. Germline V lookup: CDR1 MDHEN, CDR2 SYDVKM. This chain's CDR3 is CASRGEYEQYF. In nucleotides, the CDR3 is TGTGCCAGCAGAGGAGAGTACGAGCAGTACTTC.

This chain joins TRBV14 and TRBJ1-4; TRBD1 matches 7 bases. The CDR3 is 12 amino acids. V lost 4 bases, J lost 11 bases, and 4 bases stayed unmatched. CDR1 and CDR2 (germline): SGHDN, FVKESK. CDR3 nucleotide sequence: TGTGCCAGCAGCCCACAGGGGCTCAAACTGTTTTTT. Protein: CASSPQGLKLFF.

The V gene is TRBV7-2, the J gene TRBJ2-7; the match to TRBD2 covers 8 bases. The CDR3 is made up of 15 amino acids. Germline values: CDR1 SGHTA, CDR2 FQGNSA. V lost 1 base and J lost 9; bases outside the gene matches: 11. The CDR3 bases are TGTGCCAGCAGCTTAGACCCGGCGGGAGGTCTTTGGCAGTACTTC. Encoded protein: CASSLDPAGGLWQYF. The entire variable domain, with the rest obtained from reference TRBV7-2 and TRBJ2-7, is as follows: GAGVSQSPSNKVTEKGKDVELRCDPISGHTALYWYRQSLGQGLEFLIYFQGNSAPDKSGLPSDRFSAERTGGSVSTLTIQRTQQEDSAVYLCASSLDPAGGLWQYFGPGTRLTVT.

V gene TRBV6-5 combines with J gene TRBJ2-7; TRBD1 matches 11 bases. The CDR3 extends over 14 amino acids. V was clipped by 5 bases and J by 4 bases; unmatched bases: 4. Germline CDR1 MNHEY, CDR2 SVGAGI. The chain's CDR3 is CASSQDRGRYEQYF. For the CDR3, the DNA is TGTGCCAGCAGTCAGGACAGGGGGCGGTACGAGCAGTACTTC.

The chain joins TRBV9 to TRBJ2-7; TRBD1 matches 7 bases. The V gene's germline CDR1 is SGDLS and CDR2 YYNGEE. The CDR3 spans 15 residues. J was trimmed by 4 bases and V by 0 bases; bases with no gene match: 7. CDR3 DNA sequence: TGTGCCAGCAGCGTAGGGGGGACAGATCAATACGAGCAGTACTTC. As protein: CASSVGGTDQYEQYF.

The V gene is TRBV18, the J gene TRBJ2-5; TRBD2 is a possible D gene (6 bases). This CDR3 spans 13 amino acids. Germline lookup yields CDR1 KGHSH and CDR2 LQKENI. Trimming shortened V by 6 bases and J by 0 bases, and 8 bases separated the two germline ends. The CDR3 loop is CASSGGYQETQYF. CDR3 DNA sequence: TGTGCCAGCTCTGGGGGGTACCAAGAGACCCAGTACTTC.

CDR3 bases: TGTGCCAGCAGCTTGAGACTAGCGGGAGGCCCGATAACCAATGAGCAGTTCTTC. Translated, it gives CASSLRLAGGPITNEQFF. The V gene is TRBV5-5, the J gene TRBJ2-1; TRBD2 matches at 13 bases. The trim removed 1 base at V and 6 bases at J, leaving 10 bases unmatched. This CDR3 region has 18 residues. The germline CDR1 and CDR2 sequences are SGHKS and YYEKEE (reference sequence).

Regarding this clone: Within the sample, other DNA sequences also encode this same CDR3. The J gene is TRBJ2-3, the V gene TRBV7-9, with a tentative D call TRBD2 (5 bases). Germline V gene sequence: CDR1 SEHNR, CDR2 FQNEAQ (reference sequence). The V gene lost 0 bases and the J gene lost 5 bases, with 6 bases spanning the gap. This CDR3 contains 13 residues. CDR3 nucleotide sequence: TGTGCCAGCAGCTTAGCCGGAGGAGATACGCAGTATTTT. Translated, it gives CASSLAGGDTQYF.